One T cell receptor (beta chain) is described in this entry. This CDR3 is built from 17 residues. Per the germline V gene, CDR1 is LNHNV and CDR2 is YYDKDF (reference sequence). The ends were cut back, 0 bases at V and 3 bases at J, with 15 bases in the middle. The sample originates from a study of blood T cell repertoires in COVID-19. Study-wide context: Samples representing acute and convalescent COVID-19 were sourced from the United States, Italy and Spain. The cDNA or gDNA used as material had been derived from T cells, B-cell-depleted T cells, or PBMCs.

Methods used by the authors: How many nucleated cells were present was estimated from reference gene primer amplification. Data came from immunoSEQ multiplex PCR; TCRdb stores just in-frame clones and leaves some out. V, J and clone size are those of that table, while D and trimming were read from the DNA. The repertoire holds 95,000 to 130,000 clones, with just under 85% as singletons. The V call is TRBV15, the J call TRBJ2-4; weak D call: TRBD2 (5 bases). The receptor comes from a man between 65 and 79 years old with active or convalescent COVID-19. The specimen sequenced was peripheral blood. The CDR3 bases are TGTGCCACCAGCAGAGAGGAAGGCGGACTCCTCAAAAACATTCAGTACTTC. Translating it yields CATSREEGGLLKNIQYF.